The subject of this entry is one T cell receptor beta chain. The antigen is undetermined. The CDR3 sequence is 13 residues long. The germline V gene has CDR1 MNHEY and CDR2 SMNVEV (reference sequence). V gave up 3 bases and J gave up 5 bases, with 8 bases separating them. The data belong to a study of cytomegalovirus exposure and HLA in healthy donors. Study conclusions and caveats: Cytomegalovirus-associated status was assigned to some 160 TCR beta chains. Rarity held for most TCR sequences, but there were some public TCRs that occurred in many donors.

The table came from immunoSEQ multiplex PCR; TCRdb's copy has only in-frame clones and leaves some out. The sample contains about 64,000 clones, 90% to 95% of which appear only once. The receptor was derived from a woman younger than 30 in good health and CMV-seropositive. The sequencing input was PBMCs. The chain links TRBV27 to TRBJ2-1, with TRBD2 as a possible D gene (5 bases). CDR3 in amino acids: CASSFLGDNEQFF. The CDR3 nucleotides are TGTGCCAGCAGTTTCCTCGGGGACAATGAGCAGTTCTTC.